This T cell receptor (beta chain) was retrieved from a study of T cell responses to AZD1222 COVID-19 vaccine. Note on this clone: Antigen: not known.

Study-level results: Regions 160-218 and 743-854 held dominance among vaccine-associated CD4 TCRs, which spanned spike. Epitopes outside B.1.351 and B.1.1.7 mutated regions reportedly drew nearly half of spike TCRs.

The assay was immunoSEQ multiplex PCR, and TCRdb's table has in-frame clones only and misses some. The table lists about 140,000 clones, over 85% of them singletons, with 1.5% to 2% in the top ten. Germline V gene lookup returns CDR1 SGHTA and CDR2 FQGNSA. This CDR3 has 15 residues. Deletions cut 5 bases from V and 3 bases from J, with 14 bases between. The TCR originated in an adult in good health. This specimen consisted of peripheral blood, obtained on day 0 of AZD1222 vaccination. V gene TRBV7-2 combines with J gene TRBJ1-5; possible D gene TRBD1, 6 bases. As DNA, the CDR3 is TGTGCCAGCAGCCCCGGGGACAAAAACAATCAGCCCCAGCATTTT. Encoded protein: CASSPGDKNNQPQHF.